This TCR beta chain was captured by sequencing in a study of blood T cell repertoires in COVID-19. Study context: There were acute and convalescent COVID-19 samples, and they came from the United States, Italy and Spain.

Authors' data handling: From reference gene primer amplification, estimates of nucleated cell counts were derived. Libraries were prepared by immunoSEQ multiplex PCR; TCRdb keeps only in-frame clonotypes and omits some of them. For V, J and clone size, that table is used; D and trimming come from the DNA. The sample records tens of thousands of clones, nearly 90% being singletons. The V gene's germline CDR1 is LNHDA and CDR2 SQIVND (reference sequence). The CDR3 length is 16 residues. V lost 5 bases and J lost 5; bases outside the gene matches: 11. The chain is built from TRBV19 and TRBJ2-7, with TRBD1 matching over 11 bases. Sequencing was carried out using peripheral blood. This TCR was recovered from a man aged 55 to 69 with active COVID-19. The CDR3 here is CASSARTGTGGDEQYF. The CDR3 coding sequence is TGTGCCAGTAGTGCGCGAACCGGGACAGGGGGTGACGAGCAGTACTTC.